This entry lists 15 T cell receptor beta chains sequenced from one sample in a study of cytotoxic CD8 clonotypes in ibrutinib-treated CLL. Method: immunoSEQ multiplex PCR; TCRdb's copy keeps in-frame clones and lacks some. The top ten clones hold about 5.9% of a sample with approximately 350,000 clones, about 64% of them seen once. The sample here was PBMCs, taken after 36 months of ibrutinib treatment. The receptors come from a human donor with chronic lymphocytic leukemia.

This clone was seen only a few times. The chain couples TRBV7-9 to TRBJ2-3; weak D call: TRBD2 (5 bases). Trimming took off 5 bases at V and 6 bases at J, with 12 bases between the two ends. This CDR3 contains 13 residues. CDR1 is SEHNR, CDR2 FQNEAQ, per germline (reference sequence). CDR3 coding DNA: TGTGCCAGCAGCACGACTAATTCGGATACGCAGTATTTT. This codes for CASSTTNSDTQYF.

This rearrangement joins TRBV7-9 to TRBJ2-7, with 7 bases aligning to TRBD1. Germline CDR1 SEHNR, CDR2 FQNEAQ (reference sequence). The CDR3 runs to 17 residues. The V segment lost 2 bases and the J segment 3 bases; nucleotides outside the gene matches: 13. The CDR3 nucleotides are TGTGCCAGCAGCTTACGAGGACACAGGGGAAACCTCTACGAGCAGTACTTC. Amino acid sequence: CASSLRGHRGNLYEQYF.

V usage is TRBV19 and J usage is TRBJ2-5; possibly TRBD1 or TRBD2 for D (5 bases each). V was cut by 6 bases and J by 2 bases, with 28 bases left in between. This CDR3 spans 19 amino acids. From germline, CDR1 is LNHDA and CDR2 SQIVND (reference sequence). CDR3 DNA: TGTGCCAGTAGCAAGGGACCCCGGGGCCCCGGCTGGTCACAAGAGACCCAGTACTTC. This gives the protein CASSKGPRGPGWSQETQYF.

Only a few counts were recorded for this clone. The CDR3 sequence is CASSQGTGAGTYEQYF. The CDR3, as DNA: TGTGCCAGCAGCCAAGGGACAGGTGCCGGGACCTACGAGCAGTACTTC. The chain carries TRBV4-2 and TRBJ2-7; 7 bases map to TRBD1. The junction had 8 bases not matched to a gene; V was cut back by 1 base and J by 2 bases. Germline V lookup: CDR1 LGHNA, CDR2 YNFKEQ. This CDR3 is 16 amino acids long.

The chain recombines TRBV5-1 with TRBJ2-2, with D unresolved. The CDR3 length is 14 residues. Between the trimmed V and J ends, which lost 5 bases and 0 bases, there was a span of 8 bases. CDR1 SGHRS and CDR2 YFSETQ come from the germline V gene. CDR3 sequence reads: CASRFNPNTGELFF. The DNA for the CDR3 is TGCGCCAGCAGGTTCAACCCGAACACCGGGGAGCTGTTTTTT.

The V and J genes are TRBV29-1 and TRBJ2-1; possible D gene TRBD1, 6 bases. Germline V CDR1 and CDR2: SQVTM, ANQGSEA. The ends were cut back, 6 bases at V and 0 bases at J, with 15 bases in the middle. This CDR3 is 15 amino acids long. The DNA of the CDR3 is TGCAGCGTAGAGGGACAACCGAGCTCCTACAATGAGCAGTTCTTC. Protein product: CSVEGQPSSYNEQFF.

This clone was seen a few times. The rearrangement uses TRBV11-2 and TRBJ2-3; 8 bases fit TRBD2. With V trimmed by 7 bases and J by 0 bases, 15 bases remained unmatched. Germline CDR1 SGHAT, CDR2 FQNNGV. The CDR3 covers 18 residues. CDR3 in amino acids: CASTSRGSGKWSTDTQYF. The CDR3 region has the DNA TGTGCCAGCACCTCTAGGGGTAGCGGGAAGTGGAGCACAGATACGCAGTATTTT.

This chain links TRBV5-1 with TRBJ2-1; the match to TRBD2 covers 10 bases. CDR3 length: 16 amino acids. The trim removed 0 bases at V and 10 bases at J, leaving 10 bases unmatched. Germline-derived CDR1 and CDR2 are SGHRS and YFSETQ. CDR3 sequence reads: CASSLVPSGGLSEQFF. Here the CDR3 DNA reads TGCGCCAGCAGCTTGGTACCTAGCGGGGGTCTAAGCGAGCAGTTCTTC.

The J gene is TRBJ2-5, the V gene TRBV4-3; 7 bases are shared with TRBD1. V lost 2 bases, J lost 3 bases, and 15 bases stayed unmatched. In germline, CDR1 is LGHNA, CDR2 YSLEER. CDR3 length: 18 residues. The CDR3 is CASSQRATGPGPKETQYF. DNA for the CDR3: TGCGCCAGCAGCCAACGGGCGACAGGGCCAGGCCCAAAAGAGACCCAGTACTTC.

The chain combines TRBV9 with TRBJ2-1; D unresolved. Looked up from germline, CDR1 is SGDLS and CDR2 is YYNGEE. The V end was cut by 4 bases, the J end by 0 bases, with 14 bases between. CDR3 size: 16 residues. CDR3 DNA sequence: TGTGCCAGCAGCTTGACCCTTAAAAGCTCCTACAATGAGCAGTTCTTC. Translating gives CASSLTLKSSYNEQFF.

This chain uses TRBV19 with TRBJ2-7; D possibly corresponds to TRBD1 (6 bases). The CDR3 length is 14 residues. Per the germline V gene, CDR1 is LNHDA and CDR2 is SQIVND (reference sequence). The germline V and J ends were trimmed by 3 bases and 2 bases, with 11 bases remaining between them. The chain's CDR3 is CASSMGHVTYEQYF. The CDR3 DNA follows: TGTGCCAGTAGTATGGGACACGTCACCTACGAGCAGTACTTC.

This clone turned up a few times. The chain has TRBV10-3 and TRBJ1-2, with D hard to call. This CDR3 comprises 15 residues. Germline V lookup: CDR1 ENHRY, CDR2 SYGVKD. The V and J ends lost 3 bases and 4 bases respectively, with 15 bases between them. CDR3 amino acids: CAISDTLQAGYGYTF. The CDR3 DNA is TGTGCCATCAGTGACACTTTGCAGGCAGGCTATGGCTACACCTTC.

This clone was observed a single time. The chain employs TRBV7-9 and TRBJ1-2; D not resolved. V was shortened by 0 bases and J by 4 bases, with 9 bases between the two germline ends. There are 14 residues in the CDR3. CDR1 and CDR2 (germline): SEHNR, FQNEAQ (reference sequence). CDR3 nucleotides: TGTGCCAGCAGCTTAGCCGGTGGAGGCTATGGCTACACCTTC. Its protein product is CASSLAGGGYGYTF.

The chain employs TRBV2 and TRBJ2-5, with D unclear. CDR3 length equals 14 residues. CDR1 and CDR2 (germline): SNHLY, FYNNEI. V gave up 4 bases and J gave up 4 bases, with 13 bases separating them. CDR3 sequence: CASSVDGSRETQYF. The CDR3 DNA sequence: TGTGCCAGCAGTGTGGATGGATCTCGAGAGACCCAGTACTTC.

The chain uses TRBV7-8 and TRBJ1-1; D not certain. Germline lookup yields CDR1 SGHVS and CDR2 FQNEAQ. This CDR3 region has 14 residues. Trimming left V 0 bases short and J 4 bases short, with 9 bases between. CDR3 sequence (DNA): TGTGCCAGCAGCTTAGCCGGGTTAGGCACTGAAGCTTTCTTT. It specifies CASSLAGLGTEAFF.